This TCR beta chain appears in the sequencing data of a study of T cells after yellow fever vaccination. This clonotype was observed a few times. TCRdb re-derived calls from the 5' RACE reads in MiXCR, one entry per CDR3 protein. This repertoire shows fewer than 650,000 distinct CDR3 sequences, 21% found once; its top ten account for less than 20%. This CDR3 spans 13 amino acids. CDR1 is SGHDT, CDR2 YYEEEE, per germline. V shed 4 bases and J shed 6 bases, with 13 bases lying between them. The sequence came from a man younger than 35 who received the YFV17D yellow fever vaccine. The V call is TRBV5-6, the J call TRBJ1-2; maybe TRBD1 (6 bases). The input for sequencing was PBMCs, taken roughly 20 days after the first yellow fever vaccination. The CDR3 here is CASSPPGVDGYTF. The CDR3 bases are TGTGCCAGCAGCCCCCCAGGGGTCGATGGCTACACCTTC. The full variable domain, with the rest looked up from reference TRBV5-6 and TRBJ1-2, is DAGVTQSPTHLIKTRGQQVTLRCSPKSGHDTVSWYQQALGQGPQFIFQYYEEEERQRGNFPDRFSGHQFPNYSSELNVNALLLGDSALYLCASSPPGVDGYTFGSGTRLTVV.